The rows below give T cell receptor beta chains drawn from one sample of a study of T cell responses to AZD1222 COVID-19 vaccine. The table came from immunoSEQ multiplex PCR; TCRdb's copy has only in-frame clones and leaves some out. The sample has just under 75,000 clones, around 82% seen once; the top ten hold around 50%. Sample: peripheral blood, taken 28 days after the second AZD1222 dose. Receptors were obtained from an adult who received the AZD1222 COVID-19 vaccine. The CDR3 runs from the conserved cysteine through the conserved F or W. The D gene is left open where the match is weak. Some rows have no size entry. The others give once, few or many, or a class for an expanded clone.

D,J,size,V,CDR3,DNA
TRBD1,TRBJ1-6,-,TRBV18,CASSRDRVGSPLHF,TGTGCCAGCTCGCGGGACAGGGTAGGATCACCCCTCCACTTT
TRBD2,TRBJ2-3,-,TRBV5-6,CASSLASGATDTQYF,TGTGCCAGCAGCTTGGCTAGCGGGGCTACAGATACGCAGTATTTT
TRBD1,TRBJ1-6,-,TRBV5-1,CASSWGQEYSPLHF,TGCGCCAGCAGCTGGGGACAGGAATATTCACCCCTCCACTTT
-,TRBJ2-4,-,TRBV6-2/TRBV6-3,CASSDDRLIQYF,TGTGCCAGCAGCGACGACAGGCTAATTCAGTACTTC
-,TRBJ2-1,-,TRBV24-1,CATSDSSDNYNEQFF,TGTGCCACCAGTGATTCTAGCGACAACTACAATGAGCAGTTCTTC
-,TRBJ1-2,-,TRBV27,CASSSYGARYGYTF,TGTGCCAGCAGTTCTTACGGGGCCCGATATGGCTACACCTTC
TRBD2,TRBJ2-5,-,TRBV9,CASSVEAGGSETQYF,TGTGCCAGCAGCGTAGAAGCGGGGGGCTCAGAGACCCAGTACTTC
TRBD2,TRBJ2-2,-,TRBV7-8,CASSPTHRGDTGELFF,TGTGCCAGCAGCCCAACCCATCGGGGGGACACCGGGGAGCTGTTTTTT
TRBD1,TRBJ1-2,-,TRBV29-1,CSVAPRGSIGYTF,TGCAGCGTGGCCCCCAGGGGGTCGATCGGCTACACCTTC
-,TRBJ2-5,-,TRBV18,CASSPQQAETQYF,TGTGCCAGCTCACCACAACAGGCCGAGACCCAGTACTTC
-,TRBJ2-7,-,TRBV7-9,CASSLELARQYF,TGTGCCAGCAGCTTAGAACTAGCTAGGCAGTACTTC
-,TRBJ2-7,-,TRBV25-1,CASSEGLWGEQYF,TGTGCCAGCAGTGAGGGCCTCTGGGGTGAGCAGTACTTC
-,TRBJ2-1,-,TRBV28,CASSLFDRKGQFF,TGTGCCAGCAGTTTATTTGACAGAAAAGGGCAGTTCTTC
TRBD1,TRBJ1-2,-,TRBV5-1,CASSLGLGQGYGYTF,TGCGCCAGCAGCTTGGGTCTTGGACAGGGGTATGGCTACACCTTC
-,TRBJ2-2,-,TRBV11-3,CASSPRNTGELFF,TGTGCCAGCAGCCCCAGGAACACCGGGGAGCTGTTTTTT
-,TRBJ2-5,few,TRBV4-1,CASSQETFQETQYF,TGCGCCAGCAGCCAAGAGACATTCCAAGAGACCCAGTACTTC
TRBD2,TRBJ2-3,-,TRBV10-3,CAILAGGTDTQYF,TGTGCCATCTTAGCGGGAGGCACAGATACGCAGTATTTT
-,TRBJ1-1,-,TRBV9,CASSATDAMNTEAFF,TGTGCCAGCAGCGCGACCGATGCAATGAACACTGAAGCTTTCTTT